This is a list of T cell receptor beta chains from one sample in a study of OX40 agonist ivuxolimab in advanced cancers. The assay was immunoSEQ multiplex PCR, and TCRdb's table has in-frame clones only and misses some. The sample consists of 98,000 or so clones, roughly 80% of them appearing once. Source: CD4+ or CD8+ T cells sorted from blood, taken in a trial of the OX40 agonist ivuxolimab. The receptors stem from an adult with an advanced solid tumor such as melanoma, head and neck, liver or kidney cancer. Both conserved end residues are part of each CDR3. The order of the fields is D gene, CDR3 length, J gene, V gene, clone size, CDR3 protein, CDR3 DNA. The D gene is left open where the match is weak. Rows give clone size only sometimes, using once, few, many, or a class for an expanded clone.

d_call: -; cdr3_length: 14; j_call: TRBJ2-1; v_call: TRBV5-1; clone_size: -; cdr3_aa: CASSRTVGYNEQFF; cdr3_nt: TGCGCCAGCAGCCGCACAGTAGGCTACAATGAGCAGTTCTTC
d_call: TRBD1; cdr3_length: 16; j_call: TRBJ2-7; v_call: TRBV29-1; clone_size: once; cdr3_aa: CSVVYQAARGRQEQYF; cdr3_nt: TGCAGCGTTGTTTATCAAGCGGCCAGGGGGCGCCAAGAGCAGTACTTC
d_call: TRBD1; cdr3_length: 13; j_call: TRBJ1-5; v_call: TRBV6-5; clone_size: -; cdr3_aa: CASSGTGAQPQHF; cdr3_nt: TGTGCCAGCAGTGGGACAGGGGCTCAGCCCCAGCATTTT
d_call: -; cdr3_length: 12; j_call: TRBJ1-4; v_call: TRBV30; clone_size: -; cdr3_aa: CAWSVQDEKLFF; cdr3_nt: TGTGCCTGGAGTGTCCAGGATGAAAAACTGTTTTTT
d_call: -; cdr3_length: 12; j_call: TRBJ1-2; v_call: TRBV2; clone_size: few; cdr3_aa: CASSSSVYGYTF; cdr3_nt: TGTGCCAGCTCTAGCTCAGTCTATGGCTACACCTTC
d_call: -; cdr3_length: 15; j_call: TRBJ2-5; v_call: TRBV7-2; clone_size: -; cdr3_aa: CASSSKAGFGETQYF; cdr3_nt: TGTGCCAGCAGCTCGAAGGCAGGGTTCGGGGAGACCCAGTACTTC
d_call: -; cdr3_length: 13; j_call: TRBJ2-1; v_call: TRBV4-3; clone_size: -; cdr3_aa: CASSQEGWGSQFF; cdr3_nt: TGCGCCAGCAGTCAAGAAGGTTGGGGGAGCCAGTTCTTC
d_call: -; cdr3_length: 13; j_call: TRBJ1-2; v_call: TRBV6-6; clone_size: -; cdr3_aa: CASTLDRTSGYTF; cdr3_nt: TGTGCCAGCACCCTCGACAGGACTTCTGGCTACACCTTC
d_call: TRBD1; cdr3_length: 13; j_call: TRBJ1-2; v_call: TRBV30; clone_size: once; cdr3_aa: CAWTGQRYYGYTF; cdr3_nt: TGTGCCTGGACGGGACAGAGATACTATGGCTACACCTTC
d_call: TRBD2; cdr3_length: 15; j_call: TRBJ2-5; v_call: TRBV28; clone_size: -; cdr3_aa: CASRGTSGGQETQYF; cdr3_nt: TGTGCCAGCAGAGGGACTAGCGGGGGCCAAGAGACCCAGTACTTC
d_call: -; cdr3_length: 14; j_call: TRBJ2-5; v_call: TRBV4-1; clone_size: -; cdr3_aa: CASSLLRGSETQYF; cdr3_nt: TGCGCCAGCAGCCTCCTGAGGGGATCGGAGACCCAGTACTTC
d_call: -; cdr3_length: 16; j_call: TRBJ1-6; v_call: TRBV7-2; clone_size: -; cdr3_aa: CASTLLGAIYNSPLHF; cdr3_nt: TGTGCCAGCACCCTTTTGGGGGCTATCTATAATTCACCCCTCCACTTT
d_call: TRBD1; cdr3_length: 15; j_call: TRBJ2-2; v_call: TRBV4-2; clone_size: -; cdr3_aa: CASSFRQGGGGELFF; cdr3_nt: TGTGCCAGCAGCTTCCGACAGGGGGGAGGCGGGGAGCTGTTTTTT
d_call: -; cdr3_length: 14; j_call: TRBJ1-4; v_call: TRBV10-3; clone_size: -; cdr3_aa: CAISESLINEKLFF; cdr3_nt: TGTGCCATCAGTGAGTCCCTGATTAATGAAAAACTGTTTTTT
d_call: TRBD2; cdr3_length: 14; j_call: TRBJ2-7; v_call: TRBV6-6; clone_size: -; cdr3_aa: CASSAGGRTYEQYF; cdr3_nt: TGTGCCAGCAGTGCGGGAGGGAGGACCTATGAGCAGTACTTC
d_call: TRBD1; cdr3_length: 14; j_call: TRBJ2-7; v_call: TRBV5-1; clone_size: -; cdr3_aa: CASTLRTGSYEQYF; cdr3_nt: TGCGCCAGCACCTTGAGGACAGGGTCCTACGAGCAGTACTTC
d_call: -; cdr3_length: 14; j_call: TRBJ1-6; v_call: TRBV2; clone_size: few; cdr3_aa: CASSAEGRASPLHF; cdr3_nt: TGTGCCAGCAGTGCTGAGGGCCGTGCTTCACCCCTCCACTTT
d_call: -; cdr3_length: 15; j_call: TRBJ2-7; v_call: TRBV5-4; clone_size: -; cdr3_aa: CASSFTGIPPYEQYF; cdr3_nt: TGTGCCAGCAGCTTTACAGGGATCCCCCCCTACGAGCAGTACTTC
d_call: TRBD1; cdr3_length: 13; j_call: TRBJ2-5; v_call: TRBV2; clone_size: -; cdr3_aa: CASRGQPQETQYF; cdr3_nt: TGTGCCAGCCGGGGACAGCCCCAAGAGACCCAGTACTTC
d_call: -; cdr3_length: 13; j_call: TRBJ1-4; v_call: TRBV6-5; clone_size: -; cdr3_aa: CASSEGWGYKLFF; cdr3_nt: TGTGCCAGCAGTGAAGGGTGGGGGTACAAACTGTTTTTT
d_call: TRBD2; cdr3_length: 16; j_call: TRBJ2-1; v_call: TRBV7-2; clone_size: -; cdr3_aa: CASSLALAGGYNEQFF; cdr3_nt: TGTGCCAGCAGCTTAGCGCTGGCGGGGGGGTACAATGAGCAGTTCTTC
d_call: -; cdr3_length: 14; j_call: TRBJ2-7; v_call: TRBV4-3; clone_size: once; cdr3_aa: CASSLFGGQGEQYF; cdr3_nt: TGCGCCAGCAGCCTTTTTGGGGGCCAGGGCGAGCAGTACTTC